This T cell receptor (beta chain) derives from a study of T cells in Graves' hyperthyroidism and ophthalmopathy. Broader study findings: A model using 13 V-J features told ophthalmopathy apart from stable hyperthyroidism.

This clonotype has just a few counts. As yet, its antigen is unknown. Amplification of TCR beta CDR3 regions was performed using RNA transcripts as template. An initial round of RT-PCR targeting the TCR CDR3 relied on the HTBI primer set. TCRdb reprocessed the multiplex PCR reads via MiXCR and lists one record per CDR3 protein. Among around 720,000 distinct CDR3 sequences listed, about 35% were seen once. Isolation of PBMCs was performed on around 9.4 ml fresh peripheral blood. Per the germline V gene, CDR1 is SEHNR and CDR2 is FQNEAQ (reference sequence). The CDR3 runs to 18 residues. The V end was cut by 8 bases, the J end by 3 bases, with 29 bases between.

Sequenced: blood. The chain joins TRBV7-9 to TRBJ2-7, with D possibly TRBD1 on 5 matching bases. This TCR derives from a woman aged 40 to 50 with Graves' hyperthyroidism. The CDR3 reads CASSPRKVTANHYYEQYF. In nucleotides, the CDR3 is TGTGCCAGCTCACCGCGAAAAGTGACAGCGAACCACTACTACGAGCAGTACTTC.